A selection of T cell receptor beta chains follows, all from one sample in a study of beta chain features in type 1 diabetes. Clones were read by immunoSEQ multiplex PCR, and TCRdb kept only the in-frame ones, dropping some. The table has 230,000 or so clones, around 16% seen once. Sequencing used naive CD4+ T cells from blood. The receptor source for this set is a man younger than 40 with type 1 diabetes. CDR3s leave out the opening cysteine and the closing phenylalanine or tryptophan.

J gene,V gene,CDR3 protein
TRBJ2-5,TRBV7-2,ASSSTSGREQETQY
TRBJ2-1,TRBV23-1,ASPSRDRVNNEQF
TRBJ2-7,TRBV29-1,SVIGTLSSYEQY
TRBJ1-5,TRBV7-2,ASSLPDRGLQPQH
TRBJ2-5,TRBV10-3,AISDRNQETQY
TRBJ2-1,TRBV5-6,ASSLVDGFYNEQF
TRBJ2-3,TRBV14,ASSQVYSHTDTQY
TRBJ2-7,TRBV25-1,ASSATGSAYEQY
TRBJ1-1,TRBV11-2,ASGSRTGSNTEAF
TRBJ2-7,TRBV27,ASSGYGTGWREQY
TRBJ2-5,TRBV29-1,SVEWGGETQY
TRBJ2-1,TRBV7-2,ASSTGPSSYNEQF
TRBJ1-2,TRBV5-1,ASSLMVGVNYGYT
TRBJ1-2,TRBV15,ATSRSGGGQDGYT
TRBJ2-4,TRBV10-3,AISQQAYGNAKNIQY
TRBJ1-2,TRBV7-2,ASSLVEGGYGYT
TRBJ2-7,TRBV29-1,SVGDTTYEQY
TRBJ2-1,TRBV18,ASSRQGRSNEQF
TRBJ2-1,TRBV28,ASSSGGGIPHEQF
TRBJ1-5,TRBV7-2,ASRAGQGGSNQPQH
TRBJ2-3,TRBV7-2,ASRPDSTDTQY